This T cell receptor (beta chain) derives from a study of blood T cell repertoires in COVID-19. Study context: Sites in the United States, Italy and Spain provided acute and convalescent COVID-19 samples. PBMCs, B-cell-depleted T cells, or T cells were the source of the cDNA or gDNA that made up the material.

Germline CDR1 MNHEY, CDR2 SMNVEV (reference sequence). Trimming stripped 4 bases from V and 2 bases from J, with 11 bases between. This CDR3 has 14 amino acids. Authors' analysis steps: For nucleated cells, counts were estimated from reference gene primer amplification. The data were produced by immunoSEQ multiplex PCR, yet TCRdb's version contains in-frame clones alone and is incomplete. That table supplies the V and J calls and clone size; D and trimming were determined from the DNA. The sample has 100,000 to 150,000 clones; around 80% are singletons. The chain carries TRBV27 and TRBJ1-2, with D perhaps TRBD1 (5 bases). The source is a man aged 25-45 years with COVID-19, enrolled during active disease. The material sequenced was peripheral blood. This chain's CDR3 is CASSSAGLNYGYTF. The CDR3, as DNA: TGTGCCAGCAGTTCGGCGGGGCTGAACTATGGCTACACCTTC.